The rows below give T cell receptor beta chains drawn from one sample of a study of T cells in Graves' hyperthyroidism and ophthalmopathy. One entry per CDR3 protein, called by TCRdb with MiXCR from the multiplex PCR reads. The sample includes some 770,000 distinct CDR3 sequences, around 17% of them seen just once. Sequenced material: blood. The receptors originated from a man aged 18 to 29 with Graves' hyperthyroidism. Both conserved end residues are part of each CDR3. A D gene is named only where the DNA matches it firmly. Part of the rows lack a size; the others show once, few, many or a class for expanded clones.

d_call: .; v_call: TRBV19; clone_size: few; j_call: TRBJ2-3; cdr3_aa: CASNEVSGDTQYF; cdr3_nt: TGTGCCAGTAACGAGGTGTCCGGAGATACGCAGTATTTT
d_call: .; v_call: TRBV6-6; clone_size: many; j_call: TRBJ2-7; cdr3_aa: CASSYSGDTYEQYF; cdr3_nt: TGTGCCAGCAGTTACTCGGGGGACACCTACGAGCAGTACTTC
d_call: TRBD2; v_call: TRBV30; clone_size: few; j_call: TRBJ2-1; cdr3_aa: CASSMGLAGEQFF; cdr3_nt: TGTGCCAGCAGCATGGGACTAGCGGGCGAGCAGTTCTTC
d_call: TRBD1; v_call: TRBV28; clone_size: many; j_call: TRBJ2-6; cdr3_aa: CASSYGDRDFSGANVLTF; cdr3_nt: TGTGCCAGCAGTTACGGGGACAGGGATTTCTCTGGGGCCAACGTCCTGACTTTC
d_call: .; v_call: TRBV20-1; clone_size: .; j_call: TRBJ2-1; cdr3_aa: CSVFQVSYNEQFF; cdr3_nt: TGCAGTGTATTTCAGGTCTCCTACAATGAGCAGTTCTTC
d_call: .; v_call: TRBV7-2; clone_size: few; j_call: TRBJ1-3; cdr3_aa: CASSAWTASGNTIYF; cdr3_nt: TGTGCCAGCAGCGCCTGGACAGCCTCTGGAAACACCATATATTTT
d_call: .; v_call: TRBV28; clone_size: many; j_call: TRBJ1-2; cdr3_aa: CASSNFRRVYGYTF; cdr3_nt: TGTGCCAGCAGTAACTTCCGGCGGGTATATGGCTACACCTTC
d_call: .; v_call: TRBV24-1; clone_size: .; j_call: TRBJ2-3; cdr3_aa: CATGPRDTQYF; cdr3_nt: TGTGCCACCGGGCCGAGGGATACGCAGTATTTT
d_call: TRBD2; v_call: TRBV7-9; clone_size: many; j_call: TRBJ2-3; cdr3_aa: CASGSGGSTDTQYF; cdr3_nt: TGTGCCAGCGGCTCGGGGGGGAGCACAGATACGCAGTATTTT
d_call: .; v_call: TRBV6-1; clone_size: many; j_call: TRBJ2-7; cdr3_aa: CASSEGGRIYEQYF; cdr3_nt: TGTGCCAGCAGTGAAGGGGGACGGATCTACGAGCAGTACTTC
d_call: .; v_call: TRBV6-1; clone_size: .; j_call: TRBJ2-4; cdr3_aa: CASSESLAGNIQYF; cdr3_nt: TGTGCCAGCAGTGAATCCCTAGCTGGGAACATTCAGTACTTC
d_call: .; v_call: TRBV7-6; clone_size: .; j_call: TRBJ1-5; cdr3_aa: CASSLAPYSNQPQHF; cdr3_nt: TGTGCCAGCAGCTTAGCACCGTATAGCAATCAGCCCCAGCATTTT
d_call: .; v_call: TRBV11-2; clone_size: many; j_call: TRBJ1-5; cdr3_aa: CASSLGQYQPQHF; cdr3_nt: TGTGCCAGCAGCTTAGGCCAGTATCAGCCCCAGCATTTT
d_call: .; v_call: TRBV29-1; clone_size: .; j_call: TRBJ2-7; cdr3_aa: CSVVTRGEQYF; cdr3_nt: TGCAGCGTTGTGACGAGGGGCGAGCAGTACTTC
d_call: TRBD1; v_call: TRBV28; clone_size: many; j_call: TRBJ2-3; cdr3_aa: CASSQGADTQYF; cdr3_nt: TGTGCCAGCAGCCAGGGGGCAGATACGCAGTATTTT
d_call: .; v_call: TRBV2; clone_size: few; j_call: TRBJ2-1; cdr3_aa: CASRAIVNEQFF; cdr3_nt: TGTGCCAGCAGAGCCATAGTCAATGAGCAGTTCTTC
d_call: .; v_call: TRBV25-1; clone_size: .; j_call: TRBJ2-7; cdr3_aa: CASRSGGRDEQYF; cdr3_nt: TGTGCCAGTCGCTCGGGGGGCAGGGACGAGCAGTACTTC
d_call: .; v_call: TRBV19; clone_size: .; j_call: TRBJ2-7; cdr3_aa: CASSPGFGEQYF; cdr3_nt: TGTGCCAGTAGCCCAGGGTTTGGCGAGCAGTACTTC
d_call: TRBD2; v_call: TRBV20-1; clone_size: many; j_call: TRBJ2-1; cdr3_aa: CSAGPGRDNEQFF; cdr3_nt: TGCAGTGCTGGACCAGGGAGGGACAATGAGCAGTTCTTC
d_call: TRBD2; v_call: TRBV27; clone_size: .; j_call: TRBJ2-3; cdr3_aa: CASSLGTSGRARSDTQYF; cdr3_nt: TGTGCCAGCAGTCTCGGGACTAGCGGGAGGGCCCGGTCAGATACGCAGTATTTT
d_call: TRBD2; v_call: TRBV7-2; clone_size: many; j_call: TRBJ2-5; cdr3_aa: CASSLLGLAGGVETQYF; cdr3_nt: TGTGCCAGCAGCTTATTAGGACTAGCGGGAGGTGTAGAGACCCAGTACTTC
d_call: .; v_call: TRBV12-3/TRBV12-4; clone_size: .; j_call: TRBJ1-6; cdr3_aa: CASRGGVHGNNSPLHF; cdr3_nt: TGTGCCAGCAGGGGAGGGGTCCATGGAAATAATTCACCCCTCCACTTT
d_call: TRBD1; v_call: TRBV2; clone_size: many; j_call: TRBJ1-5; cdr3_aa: CASSRDRLRAQHF; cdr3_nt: TGTGCCAGCAGTCGGGACAGGCTTCGGGCCCAGCATTTT
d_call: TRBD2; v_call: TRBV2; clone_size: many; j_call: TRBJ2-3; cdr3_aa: CASRGTSGSTDTQYF; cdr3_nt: TGTGCCAGCAGGGGGACTAGCGGAAGCACAGATACGCAGTATTTT
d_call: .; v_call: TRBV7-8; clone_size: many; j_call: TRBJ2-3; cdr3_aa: CASSLSPSRTDTQYF; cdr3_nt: TGTGCCAGCAGCTTAAGCCCTAGCCGTACAGATACGCAGTATTTT
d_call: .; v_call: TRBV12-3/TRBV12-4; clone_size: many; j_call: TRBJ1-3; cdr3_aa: CASRRGVGGNTIYF; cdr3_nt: TGTGCCAGCAGGAGGGGGGTCGGGGGAAACACCATATATTTT
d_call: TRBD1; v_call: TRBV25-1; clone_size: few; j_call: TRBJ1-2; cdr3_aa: CASSSGGRYGYTF; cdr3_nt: TGTGCCAGCAGTTCAGGGGGCAGGTATGGCTACACCTTC
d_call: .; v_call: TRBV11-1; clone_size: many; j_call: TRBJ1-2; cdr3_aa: CASSPWTDPVYGYTF; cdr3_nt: TGTGCCAGCAGCCCATGGACGGATCCCGTTTATGGCTACACCTTC
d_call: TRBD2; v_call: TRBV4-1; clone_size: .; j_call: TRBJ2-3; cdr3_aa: CASGRLAVFTDTQYF; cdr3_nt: TGCGCCAGCGGGAGGCTAGCGGTTTTCACAGATACGCAGTATTTT
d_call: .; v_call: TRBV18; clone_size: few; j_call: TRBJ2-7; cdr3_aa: CASSPSKGDEQYF; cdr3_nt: TGTGCCAGCTCACCTAGTAAAGGGGACGAGCAGTACTTC
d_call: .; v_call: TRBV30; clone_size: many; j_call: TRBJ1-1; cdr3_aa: CAWSRPVLGEAFF; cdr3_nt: TGTGCCTGGAGCCGCCCGGTTTTAGGTGAAGCTTTCTTT
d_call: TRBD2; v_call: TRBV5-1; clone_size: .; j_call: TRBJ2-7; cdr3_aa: CASSPRTSGEHEQYF; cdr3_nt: TGCGCCAGCAGCCCGCGGACTAGCGGGGAGCACGAGCAGTACTTC
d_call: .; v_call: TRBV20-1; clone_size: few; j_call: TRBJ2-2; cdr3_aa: CSATTDGTNTGELFF; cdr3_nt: TGCAGTGCTACTACGGACGGAACGAACACCGGGGAGCTGTTTTTT
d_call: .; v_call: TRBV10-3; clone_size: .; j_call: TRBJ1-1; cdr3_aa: CAIRASGANTEAFF; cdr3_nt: TGTGCCATCAGGGCTAGTGGGGCGAACACTGAAGCTTTCTTT
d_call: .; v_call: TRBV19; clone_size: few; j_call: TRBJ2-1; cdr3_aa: CGLFSVSYNEQFF; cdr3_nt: TGTGGGCTCTTTTCGGTATCCTACAATGAGCAGTTCTTC
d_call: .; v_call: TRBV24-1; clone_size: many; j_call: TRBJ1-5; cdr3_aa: CATSWQGSQPQHF; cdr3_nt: TGTGCCACCAGTTGGCAAGGGAGTCAGCCCCAGCATTTT